The source of this TCR beta chain is a study of blood T cell repertoires in COVID-19 (dated by TCRdb to 2020 to 2021). General notes on the study: Collaborator samples came from the United States, Italy and Spain and covered acute and convalescent phases of COVID-19. Where HLA class I and class II types were available, the types were taken from metadata supplied by the sample provider, not from assay-based typing. The material from the prospective study consisted of cDNA or gDNA derived from T cells, B-cell-depleted T cells, or PBMCs. A de-identified subject ID, COVID-19 status, age in years and sex were almost always included in the sample metadata. The repertoires were released in a freely available public database meant as a resource for research on the immune response to SARS-CoV-2. Samples came from the ongoing ImmuneRACE study (first 160 participants) plus 1,254 subjects from 6 global collaborators. Deeply sampled blood TCRbeta repertoires from subjects exposed to, actively infected with, or recovered from COVID-19 were included in the dataset. Paper-wide results and their limitations: Clinical and demographic metadata were provided uncurated, with the amount varying by source and participant.

For this clone: Its binding antigen is unknown. Base qualities were left out, and no much larger clone turns up one base away.

Samples from volunteer blood donors who had recovered from COVID-19 were contributed by a second Seattle source. Each collaborating institution followed its own protocols to collect whole blood in K2EDTA tubes. For TCRbeta analysis, collaborators shipped samples in one of three forms: frozen whole blood, isolated PBMCs, or DNA extracted from either of those sample types. TCRbeta CDR3 regions were amplified from genomic DNA by means of the immunoSEQ Assay, a bias-controlled multiplex PCR. In the source study's methods: Within the assay, amplification of reference gene primers was used to estimate how many nucleated cells each sample contained. To quantify the absolute abundance of each unique TCRbeta CDR3 rearrangement, sequence reads were collapsed and filtered. Productive Simpson clonality was computed per sample as the square root of Simpson's diversity index over productive rearrangements. TCRdb provides this immuneACCESS table in a form limited to in-frame rearrangements. Some clones are lacking; in checked studies, under half of them reflect an unresolved V gene, and why the rest are absent is not known. V, J and clone size are taken as reported in that table, and D and trimming were inferred from the DNA itself. This sample has 200,000 to 300,000 clones in its table, and more than 65% of those were observed once. Of the sample, about 2% falls within the top ten clones.

Its CDR3 holds 14 amino acids, cysteine through phenylalanine. Only the CDR3 DNA is retained, 42 bases long and in frame from the first base. From a lookup of the germline V gene, CDR1 and CDR2 are SGHVS and FQNEAQ. V gives up 5 bases and J gives up 0 bases, and the segment between their germline ends measures 10 bases. The rearrangement combines TRBV7-8 with TRBJ1-1; the D gene lacks a confident call. The receptor's source is a man aged 40-49 years who had recovered from COVID-19. Specimen: peripheral blood. Read as DNA, the sequence is TGTGCCAGCAGCACCGGACTCCTGAACACTGAAGCTTTCTTT. This codes for CASSTGLLNTEAFF. The reference TRBV7-8 and TRBJ1-1 proteins fill in what lies around the CDR3, so the full variable domain reads GAGVSQSPRYKVAKRGQDVALRCDPISGHVSLFWYQQALGQGPEFLTYFQNEAQLDKSGLPSDRFFAERPEGSVSTLKIQRTQQEDSAVYLCASSTGLLNTEAFFGQGTRLTVV.